This T cell receptor (beta chain) was documented in a study of blood T cells in healthy people across ages. Per-sample yields of isolated PBMCs were at least 6.5 million. A sample-barcoded 5' primer and a J-beta primer mix were used in a second PCR of roughly 6 to 11 cycles. Each of the cDNA molecules was tagged by a template-switch adaptor with 12 random nucleotides. TCRdb used MiXCR to reprocess the 5' RACE reads, holding one entry per CDR3 protein. Found here are around 940,000 distinct CDR3 sequences, about 53% of them singletons; the top ten hold about 20%. Comment on this clonotype: Its target is unknown.

General study points: Higher diversity, along with more naive CD4+ cells, distinguished long-lived donors from aged donors.

Per germline, CDR1 MNHEY and CDR2 SVGEGT. The CDR3 extends over 16 amino acids. V lost 0 bases and J 5 bases, leaving 16 bases between the germline ends. The TCR sequence derives from a woman aged 55-70 years in good health. Sample: blood. The chain recombines TRBV6-2 or TRBV6-3 with TRBJ2-5; unclear D gene. The CDR3 loop reads CASSYSVAPNRETQYF. The CDR3 DNA reads TGTGCCAGCAGTTACTCGGTAGCTCCGAATCGGGAGACCCAGTACTTC.